This TCR beta chain was captured by sequencing in a study of blood T cell repertoires in COVID-19 (dated by TCRdb to 2020 to 2021). Background for the entire study: Samples from collaborators originated in the United States, Italy and Spain and spanned both the acute and convalescent phases of COVID-19. The samples were drawn from two sources: the first 160 participants of the ongoing ImmuneRACE study, and fewer than 1,500 subjects contributed by 6 global collaborators. HLA class I and class II types, where available, came from metadata supplied by the sample provider rather than from assay-based typing. Nearly every sample came with metadata listing a de-identified subject ID, COVID-19 status, age in years and sex. Deeply sampled blood TCRbeta repertoires from subjects exposed to, actively infected with, or recovered from COVID-19 were included in the dataset. The repertoires were released in a freely available public database intended as a resource for research on the immune response to SARS-CoV-2. The material from the prospective study consisted of cDNA or gDNA derived from T cells, B-cell-depleted T cells, or PBMCs.

Looking up the germline V gene (reference sequence) yields CDR1 LNHDA and CDR2 SQIVND. At the junction V is shortened by 3 bases and J by 4 bases, with 12 bases in between. From the cysteine through the phenylalanine, the CDR3 covers 14 amino acids. Kept here is only the CDR3 DNA, which spans 42 bases and is read in frame from base 1. The investigation overall reported the following: The quantity of clinical and demographic metadata differed by source and by participant and was supplied without curation.

TCRbeta CDR3 regions were amplified from genomic DNA using the immunoSEQ Assay, a bias-controlled multiplex PCR. In the authors' own workflow: Nucleated cell counts per sample were estimated from amplification of reference gene primers within the assay. Sequence reads were collapsed and filtered to measure the absolute abundance of every unique TCRbeta CDR3 rearrangement. For each sample, productive Simpson clonality was calculated by taking the square root of Simpson's diversity index across productive rearrangements. TCRdb limited this immuneACCESS table to in-frame rearrangements with V and J called. A share of clones is missing; checked studies link under half to unresolved V genes, and the rest is unexplained. Clonal size and the V and J genes are those of that table, whereas D and trimming came from the DNA. The sample table contains more than 80,000 clones; only one count was recorded for roughly 86% of them. Around 5.3% of the sample is in the top ten clones.

With regard to this clone: Its antigen target is currently unknown. No quality values exist for individual bases; no much larger clone is one base distant.

Each collaborating institution followed its own protocols to collect whole blood in K2EDTA tubes. For TCRbeta analysis, collaborators shipped samples in one of three forms: frozen whole blood, isolated PBMCs, or DNA extracted from either of those sample types. What was sequenced was peripheral blood. The chain joins TRBV19 to TRBJ1-1; a tentative D match to TRBD1 spans 6 bases. The clonotype originates from a man aged 40-49 years with acute or convalescent COVID-19. CDR3 loop: CASSMGGRFTEAFF. The nucleotide sequence is TGTGCCAGTAGTATGGGGGGGCGGTTCACTGAAGCTTTCTTT.